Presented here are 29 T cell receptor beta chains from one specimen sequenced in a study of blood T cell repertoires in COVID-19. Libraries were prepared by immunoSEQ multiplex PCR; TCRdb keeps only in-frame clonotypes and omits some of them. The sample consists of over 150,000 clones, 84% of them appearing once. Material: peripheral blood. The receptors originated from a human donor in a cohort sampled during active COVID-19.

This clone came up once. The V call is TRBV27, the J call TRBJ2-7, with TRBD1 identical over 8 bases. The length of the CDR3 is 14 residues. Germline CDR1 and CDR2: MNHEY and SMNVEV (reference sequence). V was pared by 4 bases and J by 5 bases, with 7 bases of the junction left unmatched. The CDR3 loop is CASSWTGLWDEQYF. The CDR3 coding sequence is TGTGCCAGCAGTTGGACAGGGCTTTGGGACGAGCAGTACTTC.

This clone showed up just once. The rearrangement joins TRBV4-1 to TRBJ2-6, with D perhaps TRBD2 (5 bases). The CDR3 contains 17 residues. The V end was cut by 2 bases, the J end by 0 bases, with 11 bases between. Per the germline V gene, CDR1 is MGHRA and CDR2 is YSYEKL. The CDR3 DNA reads TGCGCCAGCAGCCAACCAACCCGGGGCTCTGGGGCCAACGTCCTGACTTTC. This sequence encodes CASSQPTRGSGANVLTF.

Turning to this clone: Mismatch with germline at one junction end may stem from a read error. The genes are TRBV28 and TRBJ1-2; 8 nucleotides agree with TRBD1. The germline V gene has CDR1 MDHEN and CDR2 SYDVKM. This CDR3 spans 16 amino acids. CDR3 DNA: TGTGCCAGCACTTTAGGAGTGGACAGGGTCGGCTATGGCTACACCTTC. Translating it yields CASTLGVDRVGYGYTF.

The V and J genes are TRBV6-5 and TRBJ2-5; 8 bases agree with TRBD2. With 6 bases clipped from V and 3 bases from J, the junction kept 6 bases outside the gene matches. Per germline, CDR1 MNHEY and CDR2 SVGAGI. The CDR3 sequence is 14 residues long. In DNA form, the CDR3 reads TGTGCCAGCAGATCCGGGACTAGTAAAGAGACCCAGTACTTC. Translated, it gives CASRSGTSKETQYF.

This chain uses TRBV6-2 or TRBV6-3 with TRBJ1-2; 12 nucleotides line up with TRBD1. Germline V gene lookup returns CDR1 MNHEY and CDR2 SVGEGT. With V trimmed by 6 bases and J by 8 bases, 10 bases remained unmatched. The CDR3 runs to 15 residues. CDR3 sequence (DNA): TGTGCCAGCAGCCCTATGGGACAGGGGGCGCTGGGCTACACCTTC. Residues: CASSPMGQGALGYTF.

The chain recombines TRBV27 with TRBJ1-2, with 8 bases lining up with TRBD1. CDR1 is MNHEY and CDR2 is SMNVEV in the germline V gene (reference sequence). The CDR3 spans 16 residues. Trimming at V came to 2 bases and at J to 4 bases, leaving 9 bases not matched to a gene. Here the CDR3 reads CASSLVGQGAVYGYTF. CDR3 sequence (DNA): TGTGCCAGCAGTTTAGTAGGGCAGGGGGCAGTCTATGGCTACACCTTC.

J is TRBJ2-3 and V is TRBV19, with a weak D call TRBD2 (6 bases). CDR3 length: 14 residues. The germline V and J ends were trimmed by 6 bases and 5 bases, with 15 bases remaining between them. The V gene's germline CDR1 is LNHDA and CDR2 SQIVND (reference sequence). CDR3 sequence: CASREGLPIDTQYF. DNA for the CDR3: TGTGCCAGTAGGGAGGGGTTACCCATAGATACGCAGTATTTT.

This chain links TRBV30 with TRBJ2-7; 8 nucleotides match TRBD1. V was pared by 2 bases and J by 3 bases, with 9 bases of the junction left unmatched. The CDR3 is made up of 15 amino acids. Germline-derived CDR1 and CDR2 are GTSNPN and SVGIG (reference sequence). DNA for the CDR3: TGTGCCTGGAGTAAAAGGGGGACAGGAAACTACGAGCAGTACTTC. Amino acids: CAWSKRGTGNYEQYF.

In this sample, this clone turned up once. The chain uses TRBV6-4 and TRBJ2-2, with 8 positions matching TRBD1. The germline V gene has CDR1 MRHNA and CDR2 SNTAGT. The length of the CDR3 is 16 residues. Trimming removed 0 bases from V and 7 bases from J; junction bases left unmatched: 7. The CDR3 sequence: CASSDSRQGMVGELFF. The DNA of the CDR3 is TGTGCCAGCAGTGACTCCCGACAGGGGATGGTCGGGGAGCTGTTTTTT.

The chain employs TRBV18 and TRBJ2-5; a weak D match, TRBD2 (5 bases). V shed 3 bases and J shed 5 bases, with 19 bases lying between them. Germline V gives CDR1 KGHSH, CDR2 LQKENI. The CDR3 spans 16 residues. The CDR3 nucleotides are TGTGCCAGCTCACCCACCAGGAGCGGCCTGTGGGAGACCCAGTACTTC. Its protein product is CASSPTRSGLWETQYF. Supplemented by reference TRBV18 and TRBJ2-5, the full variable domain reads NAGVMQNPRHLVRRRGQEARLRCSPMKGHSHVYWYRQLPEEGLKFMVYLQKENIIDESGMPKERFSAEFPKEGPSILRIQQVVRGDSAAYFCASSPTRSGLWETQYFGPGTRLLVL.

CDR3 nucleotide sequence: TGCGCCAGCAGCCTGACTAGCGGGAGGAGCGAGCAGTACTTC. It codes for CASSLTSGRSEQYF. The genes are TRBV5-1 and TRBJ2-7; TRBD2 matches at 13 bases. CDR3 size: 14 residues. V trimming: 4 bases; J trimming: 6 bases; junction bases outside the gene matches: 4. Germline CDR1 and CDR2: SGHRS and YFSETQ. Filled out from reference TRBV5-1 and TRBJ2-7, the complete variable domain reads KAGVTQTPRYLIKTRGQQVTLSCSPISGHRSVSWYQQTPGQGLQFLFEYFSETQRNKGNFPGRFSGRQFSNSRSEMNVSTLELGDSALYLCASSLTSGRSEQYFGPGTRLTVT.

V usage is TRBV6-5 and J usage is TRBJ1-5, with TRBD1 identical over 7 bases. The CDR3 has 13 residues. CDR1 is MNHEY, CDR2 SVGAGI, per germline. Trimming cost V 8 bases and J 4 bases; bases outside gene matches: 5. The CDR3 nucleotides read TGTGCCAGCGGTCGGGGACAGAATCAGCCCCAGCATTTT. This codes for CASGRGQNQPQHF.

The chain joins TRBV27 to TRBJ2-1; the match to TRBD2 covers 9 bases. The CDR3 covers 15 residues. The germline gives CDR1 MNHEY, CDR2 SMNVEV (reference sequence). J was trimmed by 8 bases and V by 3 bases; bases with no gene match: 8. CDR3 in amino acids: CASSFFSGSSYEQFF. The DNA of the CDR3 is TGTGCCAGCAGTTTTTTTAGCGGGAGTAGTTATGAGCAGTTCTTC.

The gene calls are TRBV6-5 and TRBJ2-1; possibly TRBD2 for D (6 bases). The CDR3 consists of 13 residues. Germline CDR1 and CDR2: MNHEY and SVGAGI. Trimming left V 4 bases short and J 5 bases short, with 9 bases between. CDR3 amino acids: CASSWGENNEQFF. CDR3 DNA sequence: TGTGCCAGCAGTTGGGGGGAGAACAATGAGCAGTTCTTC.

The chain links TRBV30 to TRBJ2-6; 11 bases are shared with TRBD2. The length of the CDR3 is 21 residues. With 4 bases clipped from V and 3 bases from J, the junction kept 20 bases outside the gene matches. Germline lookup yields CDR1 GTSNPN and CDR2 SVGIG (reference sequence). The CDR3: CAWTNTRASGRILGGANVLTF. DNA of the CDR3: TGTGCCTGGACAAATACCCGGGCTAGCGGGAGGATTTTAGGTGGGGCCAACGTCCTGACTTTC.

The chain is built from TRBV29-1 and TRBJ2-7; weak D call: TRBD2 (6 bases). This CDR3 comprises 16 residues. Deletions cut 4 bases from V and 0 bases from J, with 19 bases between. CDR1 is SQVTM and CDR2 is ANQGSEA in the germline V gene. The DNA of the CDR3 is TGCAGCGTTGTGCCGCTGGAGCGGGCCAGCTCCTACGAGCAGTACTTC. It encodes CSVVPLERASSYEQYF.

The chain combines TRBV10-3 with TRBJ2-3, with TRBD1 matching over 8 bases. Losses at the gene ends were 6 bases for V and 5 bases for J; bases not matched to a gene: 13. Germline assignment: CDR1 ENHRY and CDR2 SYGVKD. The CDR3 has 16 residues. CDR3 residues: CAISRTGGMGKDTQYF. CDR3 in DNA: TGTGCCATCAGCAGAACAGGGGGAATGGGCAAAGATACGCAGTATTTT.

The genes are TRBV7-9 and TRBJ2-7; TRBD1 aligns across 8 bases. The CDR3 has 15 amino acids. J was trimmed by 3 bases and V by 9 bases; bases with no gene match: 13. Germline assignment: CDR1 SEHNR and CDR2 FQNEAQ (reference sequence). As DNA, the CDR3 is TGTGCCAGGACTCTCCCCCGGACAGGGCGCTACGAGCAGTACTTC. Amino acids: CARTLPRTGRYEQYF.

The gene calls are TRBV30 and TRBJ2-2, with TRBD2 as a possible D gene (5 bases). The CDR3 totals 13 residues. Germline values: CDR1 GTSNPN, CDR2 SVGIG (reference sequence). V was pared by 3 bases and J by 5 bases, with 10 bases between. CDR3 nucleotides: TGTGCCTGGAGGTGGACTTCGACCGGGGAGCTGTTTTTT. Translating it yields CAWRWTSTGELFF.

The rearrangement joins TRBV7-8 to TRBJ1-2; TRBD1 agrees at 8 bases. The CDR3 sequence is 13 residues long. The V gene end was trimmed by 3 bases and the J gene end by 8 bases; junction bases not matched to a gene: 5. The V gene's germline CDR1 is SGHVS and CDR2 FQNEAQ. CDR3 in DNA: TGTGCCAGCAGCTTTGGACAGGGAGGGGGCTACACCTTC. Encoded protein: CASSFGQGGGYTF.

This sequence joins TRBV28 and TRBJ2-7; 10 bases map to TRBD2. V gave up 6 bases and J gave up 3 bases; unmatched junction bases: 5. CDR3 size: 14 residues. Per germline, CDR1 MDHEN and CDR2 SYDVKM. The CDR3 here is CASRMLAGVYEQYF. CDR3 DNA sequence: TGTGCCAGCAGGATGCTAGCGGGAGTCTACGAGCAGTACTTC.

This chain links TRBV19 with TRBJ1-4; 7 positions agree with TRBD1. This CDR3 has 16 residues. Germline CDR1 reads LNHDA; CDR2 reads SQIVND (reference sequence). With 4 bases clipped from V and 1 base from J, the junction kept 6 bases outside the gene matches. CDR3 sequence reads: CASSTRRTGTNEKLFF. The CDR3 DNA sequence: TGTGCCAGTAGTACGAGAAGGACAGGAACTAATGAAAAACTGTTTTTT.

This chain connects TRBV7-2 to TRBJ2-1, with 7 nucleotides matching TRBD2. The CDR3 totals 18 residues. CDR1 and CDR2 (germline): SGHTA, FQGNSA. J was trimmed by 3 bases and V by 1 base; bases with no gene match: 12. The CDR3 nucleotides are TGTGCCAGCAGCTTAGACTCAGCGGGACGAAGGGGCTACAATGAGCAGTTCTTC. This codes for CASSLDSAGRRGYNEQFF.

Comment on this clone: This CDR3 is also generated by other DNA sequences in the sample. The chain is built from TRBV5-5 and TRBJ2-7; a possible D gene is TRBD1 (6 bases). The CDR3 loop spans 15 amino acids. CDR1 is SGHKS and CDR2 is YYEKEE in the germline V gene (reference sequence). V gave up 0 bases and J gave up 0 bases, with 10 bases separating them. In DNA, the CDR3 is TGTGCCAGCAGCTTGGGGCAGGGGATCTCCTACGAGCAGTACTTC. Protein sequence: CASSLGQGISYEQYF.

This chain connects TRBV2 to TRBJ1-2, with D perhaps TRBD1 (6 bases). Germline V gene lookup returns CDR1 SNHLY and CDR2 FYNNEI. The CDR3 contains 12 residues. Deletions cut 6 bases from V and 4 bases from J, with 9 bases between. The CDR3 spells CASRVGGYGYTF. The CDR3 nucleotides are TGTGCCAGCAGGGTAGGGGGCTATGGCTACACCTTC.

CDR3 protein: CASSQRDLRQVKLFF. In nucleotides, the CDR3 is TGTGCCAGCAGCCAAAGGGACTTGAGGCAGGTAAAACTGTTTTTT. The chain links TRBV3-1 (or the pseudogene TRBV3-2) to TRBJ1-4; TRBD1 is a possible D gene (5 bases). The CDR3 consists of 15 residues. Trimming stripped 2 bases from V and 10 bases from J, with 17 bases between. The germline V gene encodes CDR1 LGHDT and CDR2 YNNKEL (reference sequence).

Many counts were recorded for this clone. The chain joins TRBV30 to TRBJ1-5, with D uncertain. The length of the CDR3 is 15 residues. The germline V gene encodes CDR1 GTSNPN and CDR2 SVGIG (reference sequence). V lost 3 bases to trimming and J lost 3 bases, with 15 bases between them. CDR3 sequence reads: CAWSPSLLPNQPQHF. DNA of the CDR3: TGTGCCTGGAGCCCCTCTCTTCTACCCAATCAGCCCCAGCATTTT.

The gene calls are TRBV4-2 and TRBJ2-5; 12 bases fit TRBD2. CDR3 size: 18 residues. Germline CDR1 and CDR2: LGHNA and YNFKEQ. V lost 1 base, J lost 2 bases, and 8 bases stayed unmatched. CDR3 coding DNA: TGTGCCAGCAGCCAAGGTGTACCTAGCGGGAGGGTACAAGAGACCCAGTACTTC. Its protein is CASSQGVPSGRVQETQYF.

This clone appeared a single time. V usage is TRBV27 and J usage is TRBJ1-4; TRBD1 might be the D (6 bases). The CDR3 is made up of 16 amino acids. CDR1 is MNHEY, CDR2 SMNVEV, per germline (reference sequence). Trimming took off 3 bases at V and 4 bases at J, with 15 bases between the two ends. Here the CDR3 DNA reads TGTGCCAGCAGTTTTTCCGGGACACCGGGTAATGAAAAACTGTTTTTT. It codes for CASSFSGTPGNEKLFF.